This note documents a single TCR beta chain sequence. Its antigen has not been determined. No base quality information exists; no much larger clone differs at one position. The entry originates in a study of blood T cell repertoires in COVID-19 (dated by TCRdb to 2018 to 2020). At the level of the whole study: Samples covering the acute and convalescent phases of COVID-19 were provided by collaborators in the United States, Italy and Spain. Deeply sampled blood TCRbeta repertoires from subjects exposed to, actively infected with, or recovered from COVID-19 were included in the dataset. The repertoires were released in a freely available public database intended as a resource for research on the immune response to SARS-CoV-2. The samples were drawn from the first 160 participants of the ongoing ImmuneRACE study and from 1,254 subjects provided by 6 global collaborators. The prospective study material was composed of cDNA or gDNA derived from T cells, B-cell-depleted T cells, or PBMCs. A de-identified subject ID, COVID-19 status, age in years and sex were almost always included in the sample metadata. HLA class I and class II types, where available, came from metadata supplied by the sample provider rather than from assay-based typing.

Summary of the overall study and its limitations: The amount of clinical and demographic metadata varied by source and participant and was provided uncurated.

Collaborating institutions collected whole blood in K2EDTA tubes following their own protocols. For TCRbeta analysis, collaborator samples were shipped as frozen whole blood, as isolated PBMCs, or as DNA extracted from either sample type. TCRbeta CDR3 regions were amplified from genomic DNA by means of the immunoSEQ Assay, a bias-controlled multiplex PCR. Per the source publication's procedure: The number of nucleated cells in each sample was estimated by amplification of reference gene primers within the assay. To quantify the absolute abundance of each unique TCRbeta CDR3 rearrangement, sequence reads were collapsed and filtered. Productive Simpson clonality was computed per sample as the square root of Simpson's diversity index over productive rearrangements. This is the immuneACCESS table as TCRdb keeps it, with only in-frame sequences that have V and J called. A part of the clones is gone; compared with another copy, unresolved V genes explain less than half, and the rest is unexplained. The DNA was the basis for D and trimming; V, J and clone size are from that table. For this sample there are tens of thousands of clones; 82% appear just once. Under 30% of the sample is held by the ten biggest clonotypes.

V drops 2 bases and J drops 7 bases, leaving 17 bases in between. Counted from cysteine to phenylalanine, this CDR3 has 15 amino acids. Just CDR3 DNA is preserved here, 45 bases in frame from base 1. The germline V gene provides CDR1 SGHAT and CDR2 FQNNGV. The chain employs TRBV11-2 and TRBJ1-1, with a tentative D gene TRBD1 over 6 matching bases. Sample: peripheral blood. The sequence came from a human donor in a cohort sampled during active COVID-19. The nucleotides are TGTGCCAGCAGCTTACCGAGACTGGGCAGGGGTGAAGCTTTCTTT. Its translation reads: CASSLPRLGRGEAFF.